Listed here are 20 T cell receptor beta chains from one sample, sequenced in a study of cytomegalovirus exposure and HLA in healthy donors. The PCR made use of 60 Vbeta and 13 Jbeta primers. Clones were sequenced by immunoSEQ multiplex PCR, and TCRdb holds only the in-frame ones, with some missing. The listing contains approximately 110,000 clones. Specimen: PBMCs. All receptors derive from a man younger than 35 in good health and CMV-seronegative.

The chain uses TRBV9 and TRBJ2-7, with D unclear. V gave up 4 bases and J gave up 3 bases, with 17 bases separating them. The CDR3 spans 15 residues. Per germline, CDR1 SGDLS and CDR2 YYNGEE. The CDR3: CASSPHVAANYEQYF. The CDR3 bases are TGTGCCAGCAGCCCCCACGTGGCGGCCAACTACGAGCAGTACTTC.

This chain connects TRBV5-4 to TRBJ1-1, with TRBD1 as a possible D gene (5 bases). V lost 5 bases to trimming and J lost 5 bases, with 22 bases between them. The CDR3 runs to 16 residues. Per germline, CDR1 SGHNT and CDR2 YYREEE (reference sequence). CDR3 sequence: CASRKEVSGTRTEAFF. In DNA, the CDR3 is TGTGCCAGCAGAAAGGAAGTATCGGGGACTCGAACTGAAGCTTTCTTT.

The chain combines TRBV7-9 with TRBJ2-3; 8 bases match TRBD2. Trimming took 1 base from V and 5 from J; bases not matched to a gene: 2. This CDR3 spans 14 amino acids. Germline loops: CDR1 SEHNR, CDR2 FQNEAQ (reference sequence). CDR3 amino acids: CASSLDGGVDTQYF. For the CDR3, the DNA is TGTGCCAGCAGCTTAGACGGGGGGGTAGATACGCAGTATTTT.

This sequence joins TRBV19 and TRBJ2-7; TRBD1 matches at 8 bases. The V gene end was trimmed by 6 bases and the J gene end by 0 bases; junction bases not matched to a gene: 13. Germline V gene sequence: CDR1 LNHDA, CDR2 SQIVND (reference sequence). The CDR3 length is 17 residues. Written as DNA, the CDR3 is TGTGCCAGTAGAAGCGACGCAGGGGGCTGGAGCTCCTACGAGCAGTACTTC. Translated, it gives CASRSDAGGWSSYEQYF.

The J gene is TRBJ1-1, the V gene TRBV10-3; perhaps TRBD1 as D (6 bases). V shed 2 bases and J shed 4 bases, with 11 bases lying between them. The CDR3 contains 14 residues. CDR1 and CDR2 from the germline V gene are ENHRY and SYGVKD. In DNA form, the CDR3 reads TGTGCCATCAGTGAGATAGGGGGGGGCACTGAAGCTTTCTTT. This sequence encodes CAISEIGGGTEAFF.

The chain joins TRBV20-1 to TRBJ1-1; D may be TRBD1 (6 bases). The CDR3 has 11 amino acids. Germline V gene data show CDR1 as DFQATT and CDR2 as SNEGSKA (reference sequence). The ends were cut back, 3 bases at V and 8 bases at J, with 10 bases in the middle. CDR3 in amino acids: CSARSGVEAFF. The CDR3 region has the DNA TGCAGTGCTAGGTCAGGGGTGGAAGCTTTCTTT.

V and J are TRBV4-1 and TRBJ1-1; possible D gene TRBD1, 5 bases. The ends were cut back, 2 bases at V and 1 base at J, with 11 bases in the middle. CDR1 MGHRA and CDR2 YSYEKL come from the germline V gene. The CDR3 contains 15 residues. CDR3: CASSQLDRANTEAFF. DNA of the CDR3: TGCGCCAGCAGCCAACTTGACAGAGCGAACACTGAAGCTTTCTTT.

The rearrangement links TRBV5-4 to TRBJ1-1, with D unclear. Germline assignment: CDR1 SGHNT and CDR2 YYREEE (reference sequence). Between the trimmed V and J ends, which lost 1 base and 3 bases, there was a span of 4 bases. The CDR3 has 12 residues. The CDR3 is CASSLYYTEAFF. Here the CDR3 DNA reads TGTGCCAGCAGCTTGTACTACACTGAAGCTTTCTTT.

V and J are TRBV28 and TRBJ2-3; 16 nucleotides align to TRBD2. Germline V gives CDR1 MDHEN, CDR2 SYDVKM. J was trimmed by 5 bases and V by 11 bases; bases with no gene match: 10. This CDR3 is 16 amino acids long. CDR3 nucleotide sequence: TGTGCCGGGGGAAGCGGGACTAGCGGGAGGGGAGATACGCAGTATTTT. Its protein product is CAGGSGTSGRGDTQYF.

The V call is TRBV27, the J call TRBJ2-1; TRBD2 aligns across 14 bases. This CDR3 is 16 amino acids long. The trim removed 9 bases at V and 9 bases at J, leaving 13 bases unmatched. CDR1 and CDR2 from the germline V gene are MNHEY and SMNVEV (reference sequence). CDR3 in DNA: TGTGCCAGTTCCTGGGGGTCGGGACTAGCGGGAGCTGAGCAGTTCTTC. Its protein product is CASSWGSGLAGAEQFF.

The chain joins TRBV29-1 to TRBJ2-2, with a tentative D call TRBD1 (6 bases). Trimming removed 6 bases at V and 1 base at J, with 9 bases between. Germline CDR1 is SQVTM and CDR2 is ANQGSEA. CDR3 length: 13 amino acids. DNA of the CDR3: TGCAGCGTGCGGACAGAGAACACCGGGGAGCTGTTTTTT. Residues: CSVRTENTGELFF.

The chain couples TRBV11-2 to TRBJ1-1; D is possibly TRBD1 (6 bases). With 3 bases removed from V and 5 bases from J, the gap between germline ends came to 22 bases. Germline loops: CDR1 SGHAT, CDR2 FQNNGV. The CDR3 contains 17 residues. Here the CDR3 DNA reads TGTGCCAGCAGCTTTGAAGGGTGGTTCGGGACAAGGACTGAAGCTTTCTTT. Its protein product is CASSFEGWFGTRTEAFF.

The chain carries TRBV9 and TRBJ2-7; tentatively, D is TRBD2 (6 bases). Trimming shortened V by 0 bases and J by 2 bases, and 15 bases separated the two germline ends. Germline V gene sequence: CDR1 SGDLS, CDR2 YYNGEE. The CDR3 extends over 16 amino acids. CDR3 in DNA: TGTGCCAGCAGCGTAGCTCCTAGCGTAACCCCCTACGAGCAGTACTTC. Amino acids: CASSVAPSVTPYEQYF.

This sequence joins TRBV9 and TRBJ1-2, with TRBD1 matching 7 bases. Germline V lookup: CDR1 SGDLS, CDR2 YYNGEE. V lost 0 bases, J lost 4 bases, and 6 bases stayed unmatched. This CDR3 comprises 15 residues. Here the CDR3 reads CASSVGEGTVYGYTF. In DNA, the CDR3 is TGTGCCAGCAGCGTAGGAGAAGGGACAGTCTATGGCTACACCTTC.

The J gene is TRBJ2-3, the V gene TRBV9, with TRBD2 matching 12 bases. The CDR3 runs to 15 residues. The trim removed 6 bases at V and 10 bases at J, leaving 12 bases unmatched. The germline V gene encodes CDR1 SGDLS and CDR2 YYNGEE. CDR3 nucleotide sequence: TGTGCCAGCACAAGGCTAGCGGGGGGGGATACTCCGCAGTATTTT. Translated: CASTRLAGGDTPQYF.

V is TRBV5-8 and J is TRBJ2-5, with 11 bases identical to TRBD2. Germline lookup yields CDR1 SGHTS and CDR2 YDEGEE. CDR3 length equals 17 residues. Trimming cost V 4 bases and J 4 bases; bases outside gene matches: 12. The CDR3 bases are TGTGCCAGCAGCGGGGCTCAAAGACTAGCGGGAAGAGAGACCCAGTACTTC. Encoded protein: CASSGAQRLAGRETQYF.

The chain combines TRBV4-1 with TRBJ1-6; 11 nucleotides align to TRBD1. This CDR3 has 18 residues. Per the germline V gene, CDR1 is MGHRA and CDR2 is YSYEKL. The V segment lost 0 bases and the J segment 5 bases; nucleotides outside the gene matches: 6. The chain's CDR3 is CASSQDGDRGTNNSPLHF. CDR3 DNA: TGCGCCAGCAGCCAAGATGGGGACAGGGGGACTAATAATTCACCCCTCCACTTT.

This chain links TRBV10-1 with TRBJ2-5, with TRBD1 matching over 9 bases. The V gene's germline CDR1 is WNHNN and CDR2 SYGVQD (reference sequence). V lost 3 bases to trimming and J lost 2 bases; unmatched junction nucleotides: 13. The CDR3 covers 18 residues. CDR3 bases: TGCGCCAGCAGTGACCAAGCGAGGAGACAGGGGGTTCAAGAGACCCAGTACTTC. Translation: CASSDQARRQGVQETQYF.

This chain joins TRBV19 and TRBJ2-3; D perhaps matches TRBD2 (5 bases). V lost 7 bases to trimming and J lost 2 bases, with 10 bases between them. Per germline, CDR1 LNHDA and CDR2 SQIVND (reference sequence). The CDR3 runs to 13 residues. CDR3 DNA: TGTGCCAGTACCCTGGACTCCACAGATACGCAGTATTTT. It translates to CASTLDSTDTQYF.

The J gene is TRBJ2-7, the V gene TRBV7-8; 8 nucleotides align to TRBD1. The V segment lost 7 bases and the J segment 11 bases; nucleotides outside the gene matches: 10. CDR3 length: 12 amino acids. Germline lookup yields CDR1 SGHVS and CDR2 FQNEAQ. The CDR3 DNA reads as TGTGCCAGCACCGGGACAGGAGGATGGAAGTACTTC. It specifies CASTGTGGWKYF.